This TCR beta chain originates from a study of CD8 T cells in Susac syndrome. CDR1 and CDR2 from the germline V gene are SGDLS and YYNGEE. The CDR3 totals 10 residues. V shed 6 bases and J shed 10 bases, with 8 bases lying between them. The RNA input was about 0.45 to 1 ug, and it was reverse transcribed with random hexamers. One entry per CDR3 protein results from TCRdb running MiXCR on the immunoSEQ multiplex PCR reads. In the table there are fewer than 300,000 distinct CDR3 sequences, 85% of which are singletons. The sequenced sample was CD8+ T cells from PBMCs. The source is a human donor with multiple sclerosis. V is TRBV9 and J is TRBJ2-1; no clear D. The CDR3 DNA reads as TGTGCCAGCACGCCCAGGGAGCAGTTCTTC. It translates to CASTPREQFF.